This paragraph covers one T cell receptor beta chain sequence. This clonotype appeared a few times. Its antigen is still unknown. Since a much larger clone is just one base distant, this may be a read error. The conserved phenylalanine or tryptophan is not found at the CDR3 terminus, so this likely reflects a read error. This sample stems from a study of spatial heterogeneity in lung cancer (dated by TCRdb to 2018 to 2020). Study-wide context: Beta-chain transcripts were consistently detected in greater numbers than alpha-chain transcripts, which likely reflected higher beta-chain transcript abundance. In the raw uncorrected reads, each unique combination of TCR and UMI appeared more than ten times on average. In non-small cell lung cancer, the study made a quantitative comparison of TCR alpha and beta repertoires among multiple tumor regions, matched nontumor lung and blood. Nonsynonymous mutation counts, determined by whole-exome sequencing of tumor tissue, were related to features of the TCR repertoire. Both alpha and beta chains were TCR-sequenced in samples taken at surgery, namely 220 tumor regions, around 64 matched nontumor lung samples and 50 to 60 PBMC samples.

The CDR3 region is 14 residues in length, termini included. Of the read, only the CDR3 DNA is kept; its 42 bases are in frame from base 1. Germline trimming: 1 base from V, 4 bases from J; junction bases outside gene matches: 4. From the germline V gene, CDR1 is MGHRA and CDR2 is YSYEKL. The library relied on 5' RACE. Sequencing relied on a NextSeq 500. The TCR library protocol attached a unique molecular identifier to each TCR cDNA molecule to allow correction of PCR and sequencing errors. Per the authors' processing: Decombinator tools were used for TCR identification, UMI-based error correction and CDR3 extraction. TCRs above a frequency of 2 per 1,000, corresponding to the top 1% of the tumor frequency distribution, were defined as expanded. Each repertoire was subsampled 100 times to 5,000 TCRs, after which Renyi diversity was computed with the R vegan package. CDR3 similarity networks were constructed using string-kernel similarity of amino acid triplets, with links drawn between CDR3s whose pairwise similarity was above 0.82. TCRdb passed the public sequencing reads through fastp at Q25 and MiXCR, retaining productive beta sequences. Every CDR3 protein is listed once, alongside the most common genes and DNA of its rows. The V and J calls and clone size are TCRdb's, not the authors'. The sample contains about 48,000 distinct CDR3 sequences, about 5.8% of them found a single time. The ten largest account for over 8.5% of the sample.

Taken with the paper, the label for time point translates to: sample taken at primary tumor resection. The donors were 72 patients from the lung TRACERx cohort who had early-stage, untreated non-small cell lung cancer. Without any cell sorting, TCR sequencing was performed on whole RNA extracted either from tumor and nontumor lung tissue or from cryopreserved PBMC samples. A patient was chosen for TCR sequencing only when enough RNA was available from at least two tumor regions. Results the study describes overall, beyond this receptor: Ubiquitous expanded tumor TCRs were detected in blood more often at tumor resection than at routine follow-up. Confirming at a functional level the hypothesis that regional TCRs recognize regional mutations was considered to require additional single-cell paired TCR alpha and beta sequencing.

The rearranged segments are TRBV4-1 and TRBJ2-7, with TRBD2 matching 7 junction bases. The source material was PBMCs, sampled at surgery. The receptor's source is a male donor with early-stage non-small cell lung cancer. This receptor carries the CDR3 CASSQASGKYEQYS. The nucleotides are TGCGCCAGCAGCCAAGCTAGCGGTAAATACGAGCAGTACTCC.